This passage covers 13 T cell receptor beta chains from one sample sequenced in a study of cytomegalovirus exposure and HLA in healthy donors. PCR was performed using 60 Vbeta and 13 Jbeta primers. Here immunoSEQ multiplex PCR was the method, and the copy in TCRdb shows in-frame clones only, minus some. The sample gives 150,000 to 200,000 clones, 70% to 85% of which show up once; 2% to 2.5% is in the top ten. Sequenced material: PBMCs. These receptors all come from a human donor in good health.

This chain links TRBV30 with TRBJ1-5, with 8 bases that match TRBD1. CDR1 GTSNPN and CDR2 SVGIG come from the germline V gene (reference sequence). The CDR3 has 12 residues. The V segment lost 6 bases and the J segment 6 bases; nucleotides outside the gene matches: 4. The CDR3 region is CACGTGGQPQHF. For the CDR3, the DNA is TGTGCCTGCGGGACAGGTGGTCAGCCCCAGCATTTT.

J is TRBJ2-3 and V is TRBV30; tentatively, D is TRBD2 (7 bases). This CDR3 comprises 15 residues. Germline lookup yields CDR1 GTSNPN and CDR2 SVGIG (reference sequence). V gave up 4 bases and J gave up 5 bases, with 19 bases separating them. CDR3 in DNA: TGTGCCTGGATGACGGGGGGCCTAAGAGGAGATACGCAGTATTTT. Translating it yields CAWMTGGLRGDTQYF.

The chain uses TRBV6-5 and TRBJ1-1, with a weak D call TRBD1 (6 bases). Trimming pared 7 bases from V and 0 bases from J, leaving 15 bases between. This CDR3 comprises 15 residues. The germline CDR1 and CDR2 sequences are MNHEY and SVGAGI. The CDR3 spells CASINRGGMNTEAFF. DNA of the CDR3: TGTGCCAGCATCAACCGGGGGGGCATGAACACTGAAGCTTTCTTT.

The CDR3 nucleotides read TGTGCCAGTAGTGCACCGGGGCAGGGGAACTACGAGCAGTACTTC. It codes for CASSAPGQGNYEQYF. This chain connects TRBV19 to TRBJ2-7, with a weak D call TRBD1 (6 bases). The CDR3 runs to 15 residues. Trimming removed 5 bases at V and 3 bases at J, with 17 bases between. Germline V lookup: CDR1 LNHDA, CDR2 SQIVND (reference sequence).

CDR3 sequence: CASSYSTGAGANVLTF. CDR3 DNA sequence: TGTGCCAGCAGTTACTCGACAGGGGCTGGGGCCAACGTCCTGACTTTC. The chain uses TRBV6-5 and TRBJ2-6, with 8 positions matching TRBD1. Germline V gives CDR1 MNHEY, CDR2 SVGAGI. This CDR3 comprises 16 residues. V gave up 0 bases and J gave up 2 bases; unmatched junction bases: 0.

A single count supports this clone. The chain has TRBV30 and TRBJ2-5; 14 bases line up with TRBD2. The germline V gene has CDR1 GTSNPN and CDR2 SVGIG (reference sequence). The junction had 10 bases not matched to a gene; V was cut back by 5 bases and J by 5 bases. The CDR3 sequence is 16 residues long. The CDR3 spells CAWASGLAGGGETQYF. The CDR3 region has the DNA TGTGCCTGGGCTTCTGGACTAGCGGGGGGAGGGGAGACCCAGTACTTC.

A word on this clone: The sample contains more than one DNA sequence encoding this CDR3. The rearrangement joins TRBV13 to TRBJ1-2, with 8 bases lining up with TRBD1. V was clipped by 4 bases and J by 1 base; unmatched bases: 2. The CDR3 has 14 amino acids. CDR1 is PRHDT, CDR2 FYEKMQ, per germline (reference sequence). DNA for the CDR3: TGTGCCAGCAGCTCGACAGGGGTTAACTATGGCTACACCTTC. It translates to CASSSTGVNYGYTF.

A few counts support this clone. The chain uses TRBV27 and TRBJ1-2; TRBD1 is a possible D gene (5 bases). The CDR3 runs to 14 residues. V shed 5 bases and J shed 8 bases, with 18 bases lying between them. CDR1 MNHEY and CDR2 SMNVEV come from the germline V gene (reference sequence). The CDR3 loop reads CASSPPGQGRGYTF. The CDR3 nucleotides read TGTGCCAGCAGTCCCCCGGGCCAGGGTCGGGGCTACACCTTC.

V gene TRBV19 combines with J gene TRBJ1-5, with a weak D call TRBD1 (5 bases). Per the germline V gene, CDR1 is LNHDA and CDR2 is SQIVND (reference sequence). This CDR3 is built from 15 residues. The V and J ends lost 3 bases and 2 bases respectively, with 11 bases between them. The DNA for the CDR3 is TGTGCCAGTAGTATGGGGGGGGGTGGCAATCAGCCCCAGCATTTT. It yields the protein CASSMGGGGNQPQHF.

With regard to this clone: A junction boundary mismatches the germline segment, possibly from a read error. The chain recombines TRBV2 with TRBJ2-2; tentative D call: TRBD2 (6 bases). Looked up from germline, CDR1 is SNHLY and CDR2 is FYNNEI. There are 16 residues in the CDR3. The CDR3: CASSDHGGANTGGLFF. The CDR3 DNA follows: TGTGCCAGCAGTGACCATGGCGGGGCGAACACCGGGGGGCTGTTTTTT.

A single count supports this clone. The chain uses TRBV5-5 and TRBJ1-2; tentative D call: TRBD1 (6 bases). This CDR3 has 15 amino acids. Between the trimmed V and J ends, which lost 4 bases and 2 bases, there was a span of 15 bases. Germline V CDR1 and CDR2: SGHKS, YYEKEE (reference sequence). CDR3 region: CASSVSGHTNYGYTF. CDR3 DNA sequence: TGTGCCAGCAGCGTTTCGGGACACACCAACTATGGCTACACCTTC.

This chain links TRBV25-1 with TRBJ2-5; 7 nucleotides line up with TRBD2. Germline loops: CDR1 MGHDK, CDR2 SYGVNS. The CDR3 sequence is 16 residues long. V shed 6 bases, J shed 4 bases, and the junction held 14 bases outside the gene matches. The CDR3 region has the DNA TGTGCCAGCAGCGCCGGCAGGGAGGGGTTTCGAGAGACCCAGTACTTC. Residues: CASSAGREGFRETQYF.

The gene calls are TRBV9 and TRBJ1-4; 9 bases are shared with TRBD1. Germline V lookup: CDR1 SGDLS, CDR2 YYNGEE. With V trimmed by 3 bases and J by 8 bases, 20 bases remained unmatched. The length of the CDR3 is 19 residues. The CDR3 reads CASSASPGQGIGGAEKLFF. The CDR3 region has the DNA TGTGCCAGCAGCGCCTCTCCGGGACAGGGAATTGGGGGAGCCGAAAAACTGTTTTTT.